The T cell receptor beta chain described here comes from a study of T cells in Graves' hyperthyroidism and ophthalmopathy. Whole-study context: Initial diagnosis, before any treatment, was when peripheral blood was collected.

Amplified TCR beta CDR3 regions derived from RNA transcripts. TCR CDR3 underwent first-round RT-PCR with the HTBI primer set. TCRdb processed the multiplex PCR reads anew with MiXCR; each CDR3 protein has one entry. The sample yields fewer than 40,000 distinct CDR3 sequences, 52% seen once. The CDR3 totals 12 residues. The germline V gene has CDR1 DFQATT and CDR2 SNEGSKA (reference sequence). Concerning this clonotype: A read error may produce the germline difference seen at one junction end.

The PBMCs studied were ones that came from roughly 9.1 ml fresh peripheral blood. The sequenced sample was blood. The receptor comes from a woman between 40 and 50 years old with Graves' ophthalmopathy. This chain uses TRBV20-1 with TRBJ1-2; D is unresolved. This chain's CDR3 is CSAGKENSGYTF. CDR3 nucleotides: TGCAGTGCTGGGAAAGAGAACTCTGGCTACACCTTC.